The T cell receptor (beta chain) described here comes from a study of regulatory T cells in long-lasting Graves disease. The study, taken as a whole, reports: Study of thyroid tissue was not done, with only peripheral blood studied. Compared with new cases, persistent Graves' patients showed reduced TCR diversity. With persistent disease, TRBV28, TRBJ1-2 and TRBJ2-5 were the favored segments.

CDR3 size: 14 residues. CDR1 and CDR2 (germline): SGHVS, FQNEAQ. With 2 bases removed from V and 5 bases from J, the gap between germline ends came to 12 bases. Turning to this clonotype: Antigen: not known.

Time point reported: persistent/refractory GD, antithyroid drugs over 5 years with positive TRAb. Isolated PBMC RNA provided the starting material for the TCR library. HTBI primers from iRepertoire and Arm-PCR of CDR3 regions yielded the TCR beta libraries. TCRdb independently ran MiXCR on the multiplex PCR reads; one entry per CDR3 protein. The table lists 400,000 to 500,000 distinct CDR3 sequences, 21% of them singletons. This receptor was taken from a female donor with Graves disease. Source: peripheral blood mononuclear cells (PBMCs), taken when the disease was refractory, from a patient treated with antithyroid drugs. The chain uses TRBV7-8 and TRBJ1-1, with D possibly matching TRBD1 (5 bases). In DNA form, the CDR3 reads TGTGCCAGCAGCTTAACTGGGGCGGCGACTGAAGCTTTCTTT. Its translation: CASSLTGAATEAFF.